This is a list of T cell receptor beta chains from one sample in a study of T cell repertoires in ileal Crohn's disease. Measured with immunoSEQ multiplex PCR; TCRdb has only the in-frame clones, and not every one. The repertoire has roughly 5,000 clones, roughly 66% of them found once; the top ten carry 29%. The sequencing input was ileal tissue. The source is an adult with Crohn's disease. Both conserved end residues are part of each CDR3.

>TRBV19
CASTAPDGVGGYTF
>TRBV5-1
CASSLARGLFDEQFF
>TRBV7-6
CASSLEASGGYEQYF
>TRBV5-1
CASSPEDTLNTEAFF
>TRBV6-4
CASSPGLAGGTDTQYF
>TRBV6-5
CASSYVAGAQETQYF
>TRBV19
CASSSEGAPLGWLFF
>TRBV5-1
CASSPVLAGRPDTQYF
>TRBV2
CASSVDRGTYGYTF
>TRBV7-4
CASSLGRGETQYF
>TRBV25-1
CASSLAGGTEAFF
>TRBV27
CASSLDGLLYNSPLHF
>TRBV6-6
CASSRQAAGNTIYF
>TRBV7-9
CASSLGQLKNTEAFF
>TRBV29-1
CSVDVSGVGQPQHF
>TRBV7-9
CASSTPGGTWLPDTQYF
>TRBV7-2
CASSFPGGQDYEQYF
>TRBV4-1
CASSQVDRYNQPQHF
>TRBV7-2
CASRRTGTNTEAFF
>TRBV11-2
CASRNRGVNQETQYF
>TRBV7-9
CASSLAAGGVNEQFF
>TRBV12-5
CASGLIAGGAYNEQFF
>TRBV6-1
CASSESDSNQPQHF
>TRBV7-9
CASSLGGSGLNEQFF
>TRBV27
CASSLEGTSVYNEQFF
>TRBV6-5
CASSYSAGESPLHF
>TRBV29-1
CSVDVGFAEGADTQYF
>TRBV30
CAWSTSGAETF
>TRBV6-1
CASSEGTGGSYEQYF
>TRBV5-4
CASSLVLIRSSYNEQFF
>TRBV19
CASSILSGGYTF
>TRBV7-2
CASSLRSEFPYGYTF
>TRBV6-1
CAIQGPDNQPQHF